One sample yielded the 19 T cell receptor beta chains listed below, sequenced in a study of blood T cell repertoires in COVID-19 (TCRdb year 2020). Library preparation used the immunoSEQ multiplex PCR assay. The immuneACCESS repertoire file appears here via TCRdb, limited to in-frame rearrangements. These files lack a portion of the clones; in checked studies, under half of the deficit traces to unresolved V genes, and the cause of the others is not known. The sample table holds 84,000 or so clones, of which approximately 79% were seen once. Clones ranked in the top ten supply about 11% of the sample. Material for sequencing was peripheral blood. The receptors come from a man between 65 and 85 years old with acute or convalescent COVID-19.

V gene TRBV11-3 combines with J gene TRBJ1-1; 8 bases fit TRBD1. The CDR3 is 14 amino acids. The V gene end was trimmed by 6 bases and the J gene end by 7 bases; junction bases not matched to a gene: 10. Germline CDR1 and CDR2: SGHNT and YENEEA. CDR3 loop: CASRAGGGKNEAFF. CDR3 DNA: TGTGCCAGCAGGGCAGGGGGCGGGAAGAATGAAGCTTTCTTT.

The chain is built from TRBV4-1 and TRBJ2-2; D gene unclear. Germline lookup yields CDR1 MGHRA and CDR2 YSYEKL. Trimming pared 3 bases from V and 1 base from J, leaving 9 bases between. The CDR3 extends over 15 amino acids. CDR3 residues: CASSQSAGNTGELFF. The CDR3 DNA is TGCGCCAGCAGCCAGTCGGCAGGGAACACCGGGGAGCTGTTTTTT.

CDR3 region: CASSQDYQPQHF. The CDR3 bases are TGTGCCAGCAGTCAGGACTATCAGCCCCAGCATTTT. The V gene is TRBV28, the J gene TRBJ1-5; D call uncertain. The CDR3 is 12 amino acids. Trimming removed 5 bases at V and 5 bases at J, with 7 bases between. The V gene's germline CDR1 is MDHEN and CDR2 SYDVKM.

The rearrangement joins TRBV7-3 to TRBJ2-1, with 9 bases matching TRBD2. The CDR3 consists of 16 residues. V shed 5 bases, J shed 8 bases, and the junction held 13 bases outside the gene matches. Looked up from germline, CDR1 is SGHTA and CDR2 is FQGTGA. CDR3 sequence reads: CASSPSAAGGIDEQFF. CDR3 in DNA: TGTGCCAGCAGCCCCTCGGCGGCGGGGGGGATCGATGAGCAGTTCTTC. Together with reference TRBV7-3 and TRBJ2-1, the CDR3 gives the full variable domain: GAGVSQTPSNKVTEKGKYVELRCDPISGHTALYWYRQSLGQGPEFLIYFQGTGAADDSGLPNDRFFAVRPEGSVSTLKIQRTERGDSAVYLCASSPSAAGGIDEQFFGPGTRLTVL.

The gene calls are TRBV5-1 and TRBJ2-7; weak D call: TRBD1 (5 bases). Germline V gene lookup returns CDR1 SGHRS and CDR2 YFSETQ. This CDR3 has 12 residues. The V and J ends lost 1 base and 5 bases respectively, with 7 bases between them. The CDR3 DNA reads TGCGCCAGCAGCTTGACAGGACACGAGCAGTACTTC. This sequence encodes CASSLTGHEQYF.

The CDR3: CATSRDNTGYGYTF. In DNA, the CDR3 is TGTGCCACCAGCAGAGATAACACGGGCTATGGCTACACCTTC. V gene TRBV15 combines with J gene TRBJ1-2; D not certain. The CDR3 is 14 amino acids. The germline V and J ends were trimmed by 0 bases and 4 bases, with 9 bases remaining between them. Germline V gene sequence: CDR1 LNHNV, CDR2 YYDKDF (reference sequence).

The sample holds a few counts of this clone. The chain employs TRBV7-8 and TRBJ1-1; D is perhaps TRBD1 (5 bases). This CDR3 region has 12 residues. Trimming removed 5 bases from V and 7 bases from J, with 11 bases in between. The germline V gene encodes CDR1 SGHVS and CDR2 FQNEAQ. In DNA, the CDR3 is TGTGCCAGCAGCGACGGGGGGATTGAAGCTTTCTTT. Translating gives CASSDGGIEAFF.

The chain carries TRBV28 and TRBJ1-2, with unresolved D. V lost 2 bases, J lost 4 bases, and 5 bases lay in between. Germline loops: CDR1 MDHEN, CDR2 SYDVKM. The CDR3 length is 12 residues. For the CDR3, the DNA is TGTGCCAGCAGTTTAATCGGCTATGGCTACACCTTC. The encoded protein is CASSLIGYGYTF.

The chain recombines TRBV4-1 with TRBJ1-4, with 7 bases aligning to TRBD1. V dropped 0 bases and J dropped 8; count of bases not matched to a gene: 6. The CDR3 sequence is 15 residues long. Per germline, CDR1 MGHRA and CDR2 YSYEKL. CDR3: CASSQDEGAREKLFF. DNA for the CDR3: TGCGCCAGCAGCCAAGACGAGGGGGCGCGAGAAAAACTGTTTTTT.

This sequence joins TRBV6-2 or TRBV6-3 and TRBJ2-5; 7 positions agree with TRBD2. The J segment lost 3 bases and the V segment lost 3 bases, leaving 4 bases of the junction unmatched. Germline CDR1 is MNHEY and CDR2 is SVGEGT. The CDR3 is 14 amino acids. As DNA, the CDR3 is TGTGCCAGCAGTTATTCTCTAGCGGAAGAGACCCAGTACTTC. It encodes CASSYSLAEETQYF.

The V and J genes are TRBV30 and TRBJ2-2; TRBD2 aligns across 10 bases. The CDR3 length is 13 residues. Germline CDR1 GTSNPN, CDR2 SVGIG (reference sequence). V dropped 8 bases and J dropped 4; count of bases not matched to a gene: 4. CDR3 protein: CAQLAGVTGELFF. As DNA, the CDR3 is TGTGCCCAGCTAGCGGGGGTCACCGGGGAGCTGTTTTTT.

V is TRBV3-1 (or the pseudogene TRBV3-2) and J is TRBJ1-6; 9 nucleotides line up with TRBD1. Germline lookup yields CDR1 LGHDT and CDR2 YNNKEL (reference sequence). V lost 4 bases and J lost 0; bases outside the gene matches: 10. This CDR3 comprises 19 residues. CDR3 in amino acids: CASSRNRPGQGSYNSPLHF. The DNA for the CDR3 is TGTGCCAGCAGCCGAAATAGACCGGGACAGGGCTCCTATAATTCACCCCTCCACTTT.

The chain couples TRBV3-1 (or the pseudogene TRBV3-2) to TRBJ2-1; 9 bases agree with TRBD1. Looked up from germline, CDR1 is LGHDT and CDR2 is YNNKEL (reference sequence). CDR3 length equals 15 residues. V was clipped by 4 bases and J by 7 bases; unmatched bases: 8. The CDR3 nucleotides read TGTGCCAGCAGCCCCGGGACAGGGATTTGGAATGAGCAGTTCTTC. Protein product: CASSPGTGIWNEQFF.

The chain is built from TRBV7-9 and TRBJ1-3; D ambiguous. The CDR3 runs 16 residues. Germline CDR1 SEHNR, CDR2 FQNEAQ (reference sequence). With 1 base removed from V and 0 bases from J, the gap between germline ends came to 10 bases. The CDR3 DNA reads TGTGCCAGCAGCTTAGGGGCGCCGAGCTCTGGAAACACCATATATTTT. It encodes CASSLGAPSSGNTIYF.

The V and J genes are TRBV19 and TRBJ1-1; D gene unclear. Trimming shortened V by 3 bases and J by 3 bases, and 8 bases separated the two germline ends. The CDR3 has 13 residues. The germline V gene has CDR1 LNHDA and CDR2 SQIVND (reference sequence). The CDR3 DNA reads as TGTGCCAGTAGTATTCCAGGATACACTGAAGCTTTCTTT. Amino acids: CASSIPGYTEAFF.

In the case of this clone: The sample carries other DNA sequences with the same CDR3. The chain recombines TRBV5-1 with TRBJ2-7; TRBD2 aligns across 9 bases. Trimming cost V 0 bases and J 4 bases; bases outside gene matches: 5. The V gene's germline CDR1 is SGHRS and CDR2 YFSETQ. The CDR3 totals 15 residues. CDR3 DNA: TGCGCCAGCAGCTTGGAGGCGGGGGGGACGTACGAGCAGTACGTC. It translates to CASSLEAGGTYEQYV.

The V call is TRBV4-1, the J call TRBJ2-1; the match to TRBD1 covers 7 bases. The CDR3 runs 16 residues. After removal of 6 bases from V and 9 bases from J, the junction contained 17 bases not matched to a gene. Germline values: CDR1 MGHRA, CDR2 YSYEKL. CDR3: CASSLSRGRLYSEQFF. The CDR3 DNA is TGCGCCAGCAGTCTATCTAGGGGGCGACTGTATAGTGAGCAGTTCTTC.

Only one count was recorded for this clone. CDR3 coding DNA: TGTGCCAGCAGTTCCATGGGCTACACCTTC. Encoded protein: CASSSMGYTF. The chain joins TRBV28 to TRBJ1-2, with D unclear. The ends were cut back, 4 bases at V and 8 bases at J, with 5 bases in the middle. The CDR3 loop spans 10 amino acids. CDR1 is MDHEN, CDR2 SYDVKM, per germline.

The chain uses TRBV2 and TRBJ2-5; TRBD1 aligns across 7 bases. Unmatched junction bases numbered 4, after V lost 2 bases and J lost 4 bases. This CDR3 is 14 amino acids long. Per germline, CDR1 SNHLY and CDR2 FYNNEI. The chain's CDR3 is CASSEWTGLETQYF. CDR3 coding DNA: TGTGCCAGCAGTGAATGGACAGGTTTAGAGACCCAGTACTTC.